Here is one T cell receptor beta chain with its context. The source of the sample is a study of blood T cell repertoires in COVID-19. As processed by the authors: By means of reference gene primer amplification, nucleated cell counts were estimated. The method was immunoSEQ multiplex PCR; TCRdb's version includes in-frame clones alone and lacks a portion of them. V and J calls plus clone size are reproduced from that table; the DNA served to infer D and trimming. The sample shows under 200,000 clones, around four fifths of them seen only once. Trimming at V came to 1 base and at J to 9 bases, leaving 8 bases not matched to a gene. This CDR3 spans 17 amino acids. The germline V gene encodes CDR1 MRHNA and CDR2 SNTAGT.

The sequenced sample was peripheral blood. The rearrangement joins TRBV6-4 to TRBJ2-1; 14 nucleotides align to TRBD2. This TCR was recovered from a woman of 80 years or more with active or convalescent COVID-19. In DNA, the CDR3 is TGTGCCAGCAGTGACTATGACCCCGGGACTAGCGGGGGTGAGCAGTTCTTC. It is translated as CASSDYDPGTSGGEQFF.